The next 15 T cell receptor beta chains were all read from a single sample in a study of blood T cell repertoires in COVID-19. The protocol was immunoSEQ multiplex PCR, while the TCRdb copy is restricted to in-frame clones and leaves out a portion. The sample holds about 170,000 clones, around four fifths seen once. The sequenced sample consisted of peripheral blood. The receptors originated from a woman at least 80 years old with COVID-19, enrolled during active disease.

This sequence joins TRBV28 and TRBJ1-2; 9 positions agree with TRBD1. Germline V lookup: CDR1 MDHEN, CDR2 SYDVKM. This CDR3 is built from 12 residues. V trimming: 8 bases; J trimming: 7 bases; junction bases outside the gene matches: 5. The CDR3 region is CASGDRGAGYTF. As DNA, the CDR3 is TGTGCCAGCGGAGACAGGGGGGCTGGCTACACCTTC.

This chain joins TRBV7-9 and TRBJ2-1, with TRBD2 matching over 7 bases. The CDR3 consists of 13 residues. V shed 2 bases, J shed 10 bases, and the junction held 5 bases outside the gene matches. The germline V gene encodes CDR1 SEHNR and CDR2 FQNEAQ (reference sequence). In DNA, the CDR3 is TGTGCCAGCAGCTTAACTAGCGTCGCGGAGCAGTTCTTC. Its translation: CASSLTSVAEQFF.

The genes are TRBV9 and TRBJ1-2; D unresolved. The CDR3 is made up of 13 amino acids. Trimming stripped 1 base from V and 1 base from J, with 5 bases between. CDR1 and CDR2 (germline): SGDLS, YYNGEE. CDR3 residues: CASSVSGNYGYTF. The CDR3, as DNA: TGTGCCAGCAGCGTAAGCGGTAACTATGGCTACACCTTC.

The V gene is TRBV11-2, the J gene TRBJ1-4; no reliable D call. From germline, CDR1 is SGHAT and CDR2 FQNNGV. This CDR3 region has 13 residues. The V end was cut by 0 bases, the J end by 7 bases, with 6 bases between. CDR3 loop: CASSLDRSEKLFF. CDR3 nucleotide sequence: TGTGCCAGCAGCTTAGATCGTAGTGAAAAACTGTTTTTT.

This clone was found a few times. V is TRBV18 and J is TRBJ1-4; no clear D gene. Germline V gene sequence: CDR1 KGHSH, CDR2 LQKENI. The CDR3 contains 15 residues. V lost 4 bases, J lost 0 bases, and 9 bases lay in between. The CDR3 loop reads CASSLNGATNEKLFF. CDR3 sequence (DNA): TGTGCCAGCTCACTGAACGGAGCAACTAATGAAAAACTGTTTTTT.

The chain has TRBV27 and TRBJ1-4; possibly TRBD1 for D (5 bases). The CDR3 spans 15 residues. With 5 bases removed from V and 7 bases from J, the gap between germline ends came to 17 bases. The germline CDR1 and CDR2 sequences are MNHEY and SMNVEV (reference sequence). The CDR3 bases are TGTGCCAGCAGTGCAGCCGGGACTAGGGGTGAAAAACTGTTTTTT. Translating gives CASSAAGTRGEKLFF.

The CDR3 spells CASIGQDRDRGKRNTIYF. The CDR3, as DNA: TGTGCCAGCATTGGCCAGGATAGGGACAGGGGGAAAAGAAACACCATATATTTT. The rearrangement joins TRBV6-4 to TRBJ1-3; 11 bases fit TRBD1. The CDR3 has 18 amino acids. Germline CDR1 MRHNA, CDR2 SNTAGT. The V segment lost 7 bases and the J segment 5 bases; nucleotides outside the gene matches: 16.

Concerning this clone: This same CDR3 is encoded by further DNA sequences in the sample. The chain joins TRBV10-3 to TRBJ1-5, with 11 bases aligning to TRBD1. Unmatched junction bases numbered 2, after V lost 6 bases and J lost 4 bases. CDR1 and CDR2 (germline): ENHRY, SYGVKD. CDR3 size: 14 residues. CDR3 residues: CAISGDRGNQPQHF. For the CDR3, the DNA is TGTGCCATCAGCGGGGACAGGGGGAATCAGCCCCAGCATTTT.

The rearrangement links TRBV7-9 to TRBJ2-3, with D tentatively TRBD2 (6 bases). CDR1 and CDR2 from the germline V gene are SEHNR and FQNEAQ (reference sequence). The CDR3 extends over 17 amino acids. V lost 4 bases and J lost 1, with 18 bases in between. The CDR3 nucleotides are TGTGCCAGCAGCTATCGGGTTTTGCGGGGTGGCACAGATACGCAGTATTTT. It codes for CASSYRVLRGGTDTQYF.

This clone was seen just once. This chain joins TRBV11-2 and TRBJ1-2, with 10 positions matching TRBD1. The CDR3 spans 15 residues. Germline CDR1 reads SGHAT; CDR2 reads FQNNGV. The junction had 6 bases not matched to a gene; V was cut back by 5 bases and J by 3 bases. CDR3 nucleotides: TGTGCCAGCAGCACCCGACAGGGGGCGTACTATGGCTACACCTTC. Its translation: CASSTRQGAYYGYTF.

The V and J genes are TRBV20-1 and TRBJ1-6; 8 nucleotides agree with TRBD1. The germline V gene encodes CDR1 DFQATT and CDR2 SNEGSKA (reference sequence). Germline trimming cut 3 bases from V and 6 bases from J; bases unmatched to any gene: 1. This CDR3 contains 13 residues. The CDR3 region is CSASGQGNSPLHF. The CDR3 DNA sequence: TGCAGTGCTAGTGGACAGGGTAATTCACCCCTCCACTTT.

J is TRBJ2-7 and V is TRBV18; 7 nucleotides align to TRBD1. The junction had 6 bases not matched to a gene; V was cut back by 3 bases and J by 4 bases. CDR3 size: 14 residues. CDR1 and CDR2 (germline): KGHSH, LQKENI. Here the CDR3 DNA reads TGTGCCAGCTCACCGTTGGGACAGATTTACGAGCAGTACTTC. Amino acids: CASSPLGQIYEQYF. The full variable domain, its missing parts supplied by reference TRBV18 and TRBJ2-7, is NAGVMQNPRHLVRRRGQEARLRCSPMKGHSHVYWYRQLPEEGLKFMVYLQKENIIDESGMPKERFSAEFPKEGPSILRIQQVVRGDSAAYFCASSPLGQIYEQYFGPGTRLTVT.

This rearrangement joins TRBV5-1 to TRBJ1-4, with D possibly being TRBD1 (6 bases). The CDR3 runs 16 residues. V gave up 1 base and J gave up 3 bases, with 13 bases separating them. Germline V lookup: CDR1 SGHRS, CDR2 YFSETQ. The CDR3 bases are TGCGCCAGCAGCTTGAGGCAGGGGACATCTAATGAAAAACTGTTTTTT. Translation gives CASSLRQGTSNEKLFF.

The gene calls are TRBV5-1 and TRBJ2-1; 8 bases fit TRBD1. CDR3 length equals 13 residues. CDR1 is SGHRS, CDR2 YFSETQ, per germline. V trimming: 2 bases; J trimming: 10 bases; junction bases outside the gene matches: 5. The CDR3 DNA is TGCGCCAGCAGCTTCGGACAGGGTGTAGAGCAGTTCTTC. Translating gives CASSFGQGVEQFF.

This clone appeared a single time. The CDR3 is CASSLDSAYNEQFF. The CDR3 nucleotides are TGCGCCAGCAGTTTAGACTCCGCCTACAATGAGCAGTTCTTC. The J gene is TRBJ2-1, the V gene TRBV5-1, with D hard to call. The CDR3 is 14 residues long. V gave up 5 bases and J gave up 2 bases, with 11 bases separating them. CDR1 and CDR2 (germline): SGHRS, YFSETQ.